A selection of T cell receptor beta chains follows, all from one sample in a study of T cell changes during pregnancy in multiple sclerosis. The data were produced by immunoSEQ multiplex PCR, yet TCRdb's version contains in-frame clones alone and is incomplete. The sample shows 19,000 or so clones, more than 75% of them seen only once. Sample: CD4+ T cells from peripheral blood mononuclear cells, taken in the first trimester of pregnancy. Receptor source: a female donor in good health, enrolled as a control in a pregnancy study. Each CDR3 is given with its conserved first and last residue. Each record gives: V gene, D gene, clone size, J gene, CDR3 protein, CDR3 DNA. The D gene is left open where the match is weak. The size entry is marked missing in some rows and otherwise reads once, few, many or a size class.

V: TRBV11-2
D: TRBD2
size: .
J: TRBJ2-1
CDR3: CASSPGGREYNEQFF
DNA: TGTGCCAGCAGCCCCGGAGGGCGGGAGTACAATGAGCAGTTCTTC

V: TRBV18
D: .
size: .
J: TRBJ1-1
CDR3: CASSLSDSLNTEAFF
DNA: TGTGCCAGCTCGCTCTCGGACAGCTTGAACACTGAAGCTTTCTTT

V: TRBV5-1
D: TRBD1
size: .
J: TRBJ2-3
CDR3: CASGVIGGADTQYF
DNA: TGCGCCAGCGGAGTAATAGGGGGCGCAGATACGCAGTATTTT

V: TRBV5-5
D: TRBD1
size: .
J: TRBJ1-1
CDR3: CASSWGQGATEAFF
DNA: TGTGCCAGCAGCTGGGGACAGGGGGCCACTGAAGCTTTCTTT

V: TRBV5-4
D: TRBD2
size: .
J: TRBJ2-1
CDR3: CASSLVGTSPHEQFF
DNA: TGTGCCAGCAGCTTGGTAGGGACTAGCCCCCATGAGCAGTTCTTC

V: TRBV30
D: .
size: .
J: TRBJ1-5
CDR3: CAWRVWGGPQHF
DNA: TGTGCCTGGAGAGTTTGGGGGGGGCCCCAGCATTTT

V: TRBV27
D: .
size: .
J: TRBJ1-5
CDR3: CASSFSGNSNQPQHF
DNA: TGTGCCAGCAGTTTCTCGGGGAATAGCAATCAGCCCCAGCATTTT

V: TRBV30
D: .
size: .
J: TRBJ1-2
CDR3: CAWSGAGERNYGYTF
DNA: TGTGCCTGGAGTGGGGCAGGCGAACGGAACTATGGCTACACCTTC

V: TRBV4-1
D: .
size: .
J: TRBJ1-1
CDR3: CASSQLNTEAFF
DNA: TGCGCCAGCAGCCAACTTAACACTGAAGCTTTCTTT

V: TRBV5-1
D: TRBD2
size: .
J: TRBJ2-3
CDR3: CASSLEGLAGAWDTQYF
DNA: TGCGCCAGCAGCTTGGAGGGACTAGCGGGAGCATGGGATACGCAGTATTTT

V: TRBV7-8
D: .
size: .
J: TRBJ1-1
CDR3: CASSPGSTEAFF
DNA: TGTGCCAGCAGCCCGGGGAGCACTGAAGCTTTCTTT

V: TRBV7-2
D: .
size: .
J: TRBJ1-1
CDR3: CASSFGGRTEAFF
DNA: TGTGCCAGCAGCTTCGGGGGGAGGACTGAAGCTTTCTTT

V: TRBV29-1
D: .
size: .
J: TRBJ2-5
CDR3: CSVEVAAKETQYF
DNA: TGCAGCGTTGAAGTGGCGGCAAAAGAGACCCAGTACTTC

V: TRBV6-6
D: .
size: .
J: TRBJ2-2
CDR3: CASSTQGVTGELFF
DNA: TGTGCCAGCAGTACCCAAGGGGTTACCGGGGAGCTGTTTTTT

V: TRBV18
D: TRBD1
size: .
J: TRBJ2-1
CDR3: CASSPRPGQGRNEQFF
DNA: TGTGCCAGCTCACCGCGACCGGGACAGGGTCGCAATGAGCAGTTCTTC

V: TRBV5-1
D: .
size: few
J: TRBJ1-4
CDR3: CASSPAGASEKLFF
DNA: TGCGCCAGCAGCCCCGCAGGGGCGAGTGAAAAACTGTTTTTT

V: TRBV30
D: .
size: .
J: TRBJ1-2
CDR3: CAWSSQGLITF
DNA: TGTGCCTGGAGTAGTCAGGGTTTGATCACCTTC

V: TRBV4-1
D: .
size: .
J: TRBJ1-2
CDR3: CASSQDPGAGYGYTF
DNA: TGCGCCAGCAGCCAAGATCCAGGGGCGGGCTATGGCTACACCTTC

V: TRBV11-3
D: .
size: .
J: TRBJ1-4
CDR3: CASSSPRGQKNEKLFF
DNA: TGTGCCAGCAGCTCCCCCCGCGGACAGAAGAATGAAAAACTGTTTTTT

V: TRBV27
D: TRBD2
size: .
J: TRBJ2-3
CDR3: CASSSPSGGLTDTQYF
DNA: TGTGCCAGCAGTTCCCCGAGCGGGGGGCTCACAGATACGCAGTATTTT

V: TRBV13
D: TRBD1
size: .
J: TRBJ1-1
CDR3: CASSHRGGEAFF
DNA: TGTGCCAGCAGCCACAGGGGTGGTGAAGCTTTCTTT

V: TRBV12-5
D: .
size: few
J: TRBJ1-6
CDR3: CASGFVSPLNLGDRGNSPLHF
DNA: TGTGCTAGTGGTTTCGTGAGCCCATTGAACCTCGGCGATAGGGGAAATTCACCCCTCCACTTT

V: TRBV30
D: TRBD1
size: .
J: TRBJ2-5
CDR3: CAWRPRFRQGPQETQYF
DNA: TGTGCCTGGAGACCGCGATTCAGACAGGGCCCCCAAGAGACCCAGTACTTC

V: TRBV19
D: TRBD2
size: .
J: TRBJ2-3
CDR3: CASSPDGTSGSITQYF
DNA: TGTGCCAGTAGTCCGGACGGGACTAGCGGGAGTATCACGCAGTATTTT